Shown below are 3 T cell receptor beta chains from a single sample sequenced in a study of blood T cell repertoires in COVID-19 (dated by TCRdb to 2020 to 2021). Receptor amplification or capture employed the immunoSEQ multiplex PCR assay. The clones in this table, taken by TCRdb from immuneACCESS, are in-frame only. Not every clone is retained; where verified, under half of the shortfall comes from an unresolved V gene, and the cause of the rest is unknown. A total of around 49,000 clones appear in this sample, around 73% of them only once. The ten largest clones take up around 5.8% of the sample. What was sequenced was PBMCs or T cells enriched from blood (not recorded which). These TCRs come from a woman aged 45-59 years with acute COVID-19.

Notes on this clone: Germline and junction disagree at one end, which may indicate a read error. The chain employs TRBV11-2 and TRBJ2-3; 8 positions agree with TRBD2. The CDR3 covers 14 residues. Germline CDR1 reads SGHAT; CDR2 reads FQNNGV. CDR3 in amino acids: CASRLAGSTDTQYF. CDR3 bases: TGTGCCAGCCGCTTAGCGGGGAGCACAGATACGCAGTATTTT.

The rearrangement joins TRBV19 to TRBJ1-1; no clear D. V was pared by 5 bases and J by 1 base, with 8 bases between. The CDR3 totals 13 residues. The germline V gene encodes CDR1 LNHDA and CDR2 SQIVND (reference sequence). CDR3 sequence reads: CASSRRENTEAFF. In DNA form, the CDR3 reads TGTGCCAGTAGTCGTCGGGAGAACACTGAAGCTTTCTTT. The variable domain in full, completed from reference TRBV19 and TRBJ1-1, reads DGGITQSPKYLFRKEGQNVTLSCEQNLNHDAMYWYRQDPGQGLRLIYYSQIVNDFQKGDIAEGYSVSREKKESFPLTVTSAQKNPTAFYLCASSRRENTEAFFGQGTRLTVV.

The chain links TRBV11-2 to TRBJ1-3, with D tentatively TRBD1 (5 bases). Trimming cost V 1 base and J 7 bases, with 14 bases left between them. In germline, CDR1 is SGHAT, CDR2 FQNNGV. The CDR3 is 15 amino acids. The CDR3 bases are TGTGCCAGCAGCTTAGGAGCAGGGCCGGAGAACACCATATATTTT. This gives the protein CASSLGAGPENTIYF.